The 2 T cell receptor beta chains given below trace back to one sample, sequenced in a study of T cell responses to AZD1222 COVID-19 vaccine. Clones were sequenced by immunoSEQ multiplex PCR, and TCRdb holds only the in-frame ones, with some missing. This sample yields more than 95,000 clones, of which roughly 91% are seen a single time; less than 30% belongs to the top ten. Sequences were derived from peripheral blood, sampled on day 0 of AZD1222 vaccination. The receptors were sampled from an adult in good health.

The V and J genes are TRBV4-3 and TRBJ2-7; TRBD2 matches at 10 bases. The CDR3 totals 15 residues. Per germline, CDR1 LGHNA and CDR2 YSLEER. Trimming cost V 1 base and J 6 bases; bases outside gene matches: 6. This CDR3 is CASSQGLAGVGEQYF. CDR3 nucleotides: TGCGCCAGCAGCCAAGGCCTAGCGGGAGTAGGCGAGCAGTACTTC.

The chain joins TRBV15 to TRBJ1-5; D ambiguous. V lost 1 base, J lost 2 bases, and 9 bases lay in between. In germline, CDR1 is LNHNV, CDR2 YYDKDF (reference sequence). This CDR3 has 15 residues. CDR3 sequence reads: CATSRGAGGNQPQHF. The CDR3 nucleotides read TGTGCCACCAGCAGAGGGGCAGGAGGCAATCAGCCCCAGCATTTT.